Presented here are 27 T cell receptor beta chains from one specimen sequenced in a study of T cell clonality in common variable immunodeficiency. Study-wide findings and caveats: Common variable immunodeficiency TCR beta sequences reportedly had fewer deletions and N-nucleotide insertions.

For these TCRs, the target antigens are not known. TCRdb keeps only in-frame clones here, not all; method: immunoSEQ multiplex PCR. This sample carries 15,000 to 20,000 clones, none of them present only once. Material: peripheral blood mononuclear cells. These receptors were collected from a human donor with common variable immunodeficiency.

Incomplete CDR3 DNA: TGTGCCAGCAGCAGGGACAGGGGTAATTCACCC. Its translation is CASSRDRGNSP. The whole CDR3 sequence reads CASSRDRGNSPLHF. The chain links TRBV7-2 to TRBJ1-6; 10 nucleotides line up with TRBD1. Read coverage stops 3 residues before the CDR3 terminus; the germline J gene supplies the remainder. The CDR3 runs to 14 residues. Germline V gives CDR1 SGHTA, CDR2 FQGNSA. Unmatched junction bases numbered 1, after V lost 5 bases and J lost 6 bases.

This clone was detected only a few times. Read coverage stops 3 residues before the CDR3 terminus; the germline J gene supplies the remainder. This chain joins TRBV5-3 and TRBJ1-2; TRBD1 is a possible D gene (6 bases). TRBV5-3 is treated as an ORF (open reading frame) with a function not yet certain. V was shortened by 4 bases and J by 2 bases, with 30 bases between the two germline ends. The CDR3 runs to 20 residues. The DNA read from the CDR3 is TGTGCCAGAAGCGGATCGACGGGACAAAGATGGATAAAGGGCAACTATGGC. Residues: CARSGSTGQRWIKGNYG. The entire CDR3 is CARSGSTGQRWIKGNYGYTF.

This clone was detected ten times or more. The observed sequence ends 3 residues before the CDR3 terminus, with the missing tail filled in from the germline J gene. This CDR3 is also generated by other DNA sequences in the sample. The genes are TRBV19 and TRBJ1-1; D is unresolved. The CDR3 is 13 amino acids. Germline-derived CDR1 and CDR2 are LNHDA and SQIVND (reference sequence). Trimming pared 5 bases from V and 1 base from J, leaving 8 bases between. Partial CDR3 DNA: TGTGCCAGTAGTGTTTACAGGAACACTGAA. Residues: CASSVYRNTE. The whole CDR3 sequence is CASSVYRNTEAFF.

This clone was recorded a few times. The read halts 3 residues ahead of the CDR3 end, with the missing end drawn from the germline J gene. The chain links TRBV19 to TRBJ1-2; 10 positions agree with TRBD1. CDR3 size: 14 residues. V trimming: 5 bases; J trimming: 3 bases; junction bases outside the gene matches: 3. From germline, CDR1 is LNHDA and CDR2 SQIVND (reference sequence). The CDR3 here is CASSEDRGDYGYTF. The CDR3 DNA, read in part, is TGTGCCAGTAGTGAGGACAGGGGGGACTATGGC. The full variable domain, rest sourced from reference TRBV19 and TRBJ1-2, is DGGITQSPKYLFRKEGQNVTLSCEQNLNHDAMYWYRQDPGQGLRLIYYSQIVNDFQKGDIAEGYSVSREKKESFPLTVTSAQKNPTAFYLCASSEDRGDYGYTFGSGTRLTVV.

This clone came up many times. Read sequence stops 3 residues before the CDR3 end, and the germline J gene provides the missing end. J is TRBJ1-1 and V is TRBV19, with 12 bases fitting TRBD1. The ends lost 9 bases at V and 6 bases at J; junction bases unmatched: 8. Germline loops: CDR1 LNHDA, CDR2 SQIVND (reference sequence). The CDR3 consists of 14 residues. The chain's CDR3 is CASLRDRGHSEAFF. The covered CDR3 bases are TGTGCCAGCCTCCGGGACAGGGGGCACTCTGAA.

This clone was seen a few times. From the germline J gene comes the end of the CDR3, since the read stops 3 residues before it. This chain links TRBV11-2 with TRBJ2-5, with D perhaps matching TRBD1 (5 bases). The CDR3 covers 13 residues. V dropped 5 bases and J dropped 4 bases, with 11 bases sitting between them. Germline CDR1 reads SGHAT; CDR2 reads FQNNGV. The CDR3 bases that were read are TGTGCCAGCAGCGCACAGGTGCGAGAGACC. It encodes CASSAQVRET. The whole CDR3 sequence is CASSAQVRETQYF.

This clone was counted ten times or more. The read terminates 3 residues before the CDR3 end, so the remaining end is supplied by the germline J gene. The V gene is TRBV19, the J gene TRBJ2-7, with TRBD2 matching over 8 bases. The CDR3 is 17 residues long. V shed 3 bases, J shed 3 bases, and the junction held 13 bases outside the gene matches. Germline V CDR1 and CDR2: LNHDA, SQIVND (reference sequence). CDR3 in amino acids: CASSIGSGGGSLYEQYF. Partial CDR3 DNA: TGTGCCAGTAGTATTGGAAGCGGGGGAGGCTCCCTCTACGAG.

This clone was observed many times. From the germline J gene comes the end of the CDR3, since the read stops 3 residues before it. V and J are TRBV6-2 or TRBV6-3 and TRBJ1-1, with 9 bases identical to TRBD1. J lost 7 bases, V lost 5 bases, and 8 bases had no gene match. This CDR3 is 14 amino acids long. Germline V gene data show CDR1 as MNHEY and CDR2 as SVGEGT. The DNA read from the CDR3 is TGTGCCAGCAGTACCAGACAGGGGGGATTTGAA. It codes for CASSTRQGGFE. In full, the CDR3 reads CASSTRQGGFEAFF.

Notes on this clone: Sequencing ends 3 residues short of the CDR3 end; the germline J gene provides the rest. The rearrangement uses TRBV6-2 or TRBV6-3 and TRBJ2-7; no clear D. The germline V and J ends were trimmed by 6 bases and 2 bases, with 11 bases remaining between them. The CDR3 runs 13 residues. The germline V gene has CDR1 MNHEY and CDR2 SVGEGT. The sequenced part of the CDR3 DNA is TGTGCCAGCAGGATCTCAGATACCTACGAG. Its translation: CASRISDTYE. The complete CDR3 sequence is CASRISDTYEQYF.

This clone was seen repeatedly, ten times or more. The read ends 3 residues early relative to the CDR3; the germline J gene fills the gap. The gene calls are TRBV2 and TRBJ2-3; D call uncertain. Trimming pared 4 bases from V and 2 bases from J, leaving 10 bases between. Germline CDR1 reads SNHLY; CDR2 reads FYNNEI. The CDR3 has 14 residues. The covered CDR3 bases are TGTGCCAGCAGTGTTTTAGCTATCACAGATACG. Its protein is CASSVLAITDT. The CDR3, in full, reads CASSVLAITDTQYF.

This clone has just a few counts. The CDR3 end is not reached by the read, which stops 3 residues before it; the germline J gene fills it in. The chain has TRBV5-1 and TRBJ2-5; TRBD2 agrees at 8 bases. CDR3 size: 16 residues. The trim removed 0 bases at V and 4 bases at J, leaving 8 bases unmatched. Germline CDR1 reads SGHRS; CDR2 reads YFSETQ. CDR3 loop: CASSLAPSGSSETQYF. The covered CDR3 bases are TGCGCCAGCAGCTTGGCCCCCAGCGGGAGCTCAGAGACC. The whole variable domain, filled in from reference TRBV5-1 and TRBJ2-5, reads KAGVTQTPRYLIKTRGQQVTLSCSPISGHRSVSWYQQTPGQGLQFLFEYFSETQRNKGNFPGRFSGRQFSNSRSEMNVSTLELGDSALYLCASSLAPSGSSETQYFGPGTRLLVL.

A word on this clone: The read halts 3 residues ahead of the CDR3 end, with the missing end drawn from the germline J gene. V and J are TRBV30 and TRBJ1-1; possible D gene TRBD1, 5 bases. This CDR3 has 16 residues. Deletions cut 2 bases from V and 3 bases from J, with 19 bases between. The germline CDR1 and CDR2 sequences are GTSNPN and SVGIG (reference sequence). The sequenced CDR3 bases are TGTGCCTGGAGTCTAGGGGTCAGGAGCGTACACACTGAA. Its translation: CAWSLGVRSVHTE. The full CDR3 reads CAWSLGVRSVHTEAFF.

In this sample, this clone turned up a few times. The DNA ends 3 residues before the CDR3 does, and the rest of the CDR3 is filled in from the germline J gene. The V call is TRBV18, the J call TRBJ2-7, with 7 bases that match TRBD1. The CDR3 is made up of 14 amino acids. CDR1 is KGHSH, CDR2 LQKENI, per germline. Germline trimming cut 1 base from V and 0 bases from J; bases unmatched to any gene: 0. This chain's CDR3 is CASSPRDSSYEQYF. The part of the CDR3 DNA that was read is TGTGCCAGCTCACCACGGGACAGCTCCTACGAG.

This clone was seen ten or more times. The CDR3 goes on 3 residues after the read ends, and that part is filled in from the germline J gene. The chain carries TRBV7-3 and TRBJ2-2, with 7 bases aligning to TRBD2. From germline, CDR1 is SGHTA and CDR2 FQGTGA. V dropped 2 bases and J dropped 4; count of bases not matched to a gene: 7. This CDR3 is built from 16 residues. CDR3 DNA (partial): TGTGCCAGCAGCTTACTGGGGGTAGCGGGCACCGGGGAG. Translation: CASSLLGVAGTGE. The CDR3 reads in full as CASSLLGVAGTGELFF.

This clone was detected a few times. The sequenced fragment ends 3 residues before the CDR3 boundary, so the rest is inferred from the germline J gene. The V and J genes are TRBV5-1 and TRBJ2-7; D might be TRBD1 (5 bases). Between the trimmed V and J ends, which lost 1 base and 0 bases, there was a span of 11 bases. Germline V gives CDR1 SGHRS, CDR2 YFSETQ. The CDR3 is 15 amino acids. The part of the CDR3 DNA that was read is TGCGCCAGCAGCTTGTCTACAGGTAGCTCCTACGAG. Amino acids: CASSLSTGSSYE. The CDR3 in its entirety is CASSLSTGSSYEQYF.

Notes on this clone: The CDR3 goes on 3 residues after the read ends, and that part is filled in from the germline J gene. The rearrangement links TRBV30 to TRBJ2-7; D remains ambiguous. The ends were cut back, 0 bases at V and 6 bases at J, with 12 bases in the middle. Germline values: CDR1 GTSNPN, CDR2 SVGIG (reference sequence). This CDR3 has 13 amino acids. The CDR3 DNA, read in part, is TGTGCCTGGAGTGTCTTAGCCAACACCGAG. Protein: CAWSVLANTE. In full, the CDR3 is CAWSVLANTEQYF.

A few counts support this clone. The CDR3 goes on 3 residues after the read ends, and that part is filled in from the germline J gene. This chain links TRBV6-1 with TRBJ2-7; D unresolved. The CDR3 contains 14 residues. V lost 6 bases and J lost 3, with 15 bases in between. In germline, CDR1 is MNHNS, CDR2 SASEGT. The CDR3 loop reads CASRELLRGYEQYF. CDR3 DNA (partial): TGTGCCAGCAGGGAATTATTACGCGGCTACGAG.

This clone was seen a few times. The read falls 3 residues short of the CDR3 end, and the missing part is taken from the germline J gene. The chain links TRBV30 to TRBJ1-3; tentatively, D is TRBD1 (6 bases). The germline gives CDR1 GTSNPN, CDR2 SVGIG (reference sequence). V gave up 5 bases and J gave up 9 bases, with 17 bases separating them. CDR3 length: 13 residues. The CDR3 loop reads CAWEGGGLGTIYF. The CDR3 DNA, read in part, is TGTGCCTGGGAAGGCGGGGGGCTTGGCACC.

Comment on this clone: The read ends 3 residues shy of where the CDR3 ends; the end is completed using the germline J gene. The chain links TRBV7-3 to TRBJ2-1; 9 bases match TRBD2. J gave up 7 bases and V 1 base, and 5 bases lay outside the gene matches. CDR1 is SGHTA, CDR2 FQGTGA, per germline. The CDR3 has 15 residues. The part of the CDR3 DNA that was read is TGTGCCAGCAGCTTAAGCGGGGGGGCCTCGAATGAG. It codes for CASSLSGGASNE. The whole CDR3 protein reads CASSLSGGASNEQFF.

This clone occurred a few times. CDR3 in amino acids: CASGVTGTNTEAFF. CDR3 bases read: TGTGCCAGCGGGGTAACAGGGACCAACACTGAA. The chain employs TRBV6-2 or TRBV6-3 and TRBJ1-1, with D possibly being TRBD1 (6 bases). Read sequence stops 3 residues before the CDR3 end, and the germline J gene provides the missing end. Trimming removed 8 bases at V and 2 bases at J, with 15 bases between. Germline values: CDR1 MNHEY, CDR2 SVGEGT. CDR3 length equals 14 residues.

With respect to this clone: Read sequence stops 3 residues before the CDR3 end, and the germline J gene provides the missing end. V gene TRBV18 combines with J gene TRBJ1-1; weak D call: TRBD1 (6 bases). The CDR3 sequence is 12 residues long. Per germline, CDR1 KGHSH and CDR2 LQKENI. The CDR3 bases that were read are TGTGCCAGCTCACCTTCCGGACAGGAA. It yields the protein CASSPSGQE. The entire CDR3 protein reads CASSPSGQEAFF.

Concerning this clone itself: The read stops 3 residues short of the end of the CDR3; the missing end is completed from the germline J gene. The rearrangement uses TRBV20-1 and TRBJ2-5; D is uncertain. With 0 bases removed from V and 5 bases from J, the gap between germline ends came to 13 bases. Germline CDR1 DFQATT, CDR2 SNEGSKA (reference sequence). This CDR3 spans 14 amino acids. The CDR3 here is CSARDPLVGETQYF. Partial CDR3 DNA: TGCAGTGCTAGAGATCCCCTAGTAGGCGAGACC.

The CDR3 bases that were read are TGTGCCAGCAGCCTCTACAGCGGACCCCCTAACAATGAG. As protein: CASSLYSGPPNNE. In full, the CDR3 reads CASSLYSGPPNNEQFF. The rearrangement uses TRBV7-6 and TRBJ2-1, with a possible D match to TRBD2 (5 bases). The CDR3 end is not reached by the read, which stops 3 residues before it; the germline J gene fills it in. The CDR3 is made up of 16 amino acids. Germline values: CDR1 SGHVS, CDR2 FNYEAQ. The ends were cut back, 5 bases at V and 5 bases at J, with 19 bases in the middle. Together with reference TRBV7-6 and TRBJ2-1, the CDR3 gives the full variable domain: GAGVSQSPRYKVTKRGQDVALRCDPISGHVSLYWYRQALGQGPEFLTYFNYEAQQDKSGLPNDRFSAERPEGSISTLTIQRTEQRDSAMYRCASSLYSGPPNNEQFFGPGTRLTVL.

Many counts were recorded for this clone. Read coverage stops 3 residues before the CDR3 terminus; the germline J gene supplies the remainder. V and J are TRBV7-2 and TRBJ1-1; no firm D call. CDR3 length equals 13 residues. The V end lost 2 bases, the J end lost 1 base, and 5 bases lay between the germline ends. The germline CDR1 and CDR2 sequences are SGHTA and FQGNSA. The CDR3 sequence: CASSLYRNTEAFF. CDR3 DNA, as far as it was read: TGTGCCAGCAGCTTATACAGGAACACTGAA.

Worth noting for this clone: From the germline J gene comes the end of the CDR3, since the read stops 3 residues before it. V gene TRBV7-6 combines with J gene TRBJ2-7; 9 positions match TRBD1. Germline CDR1 is SGHVS and CDR2 is FNYEAQ. The CDR3 loop spans 15 amino acids. The V and J ends lost 2 bases and 2 bases, in that order; junction bases with no gene match: 4. The CDR3 here is CASSLRQGVTYEQYF. The CDR3 DNA, read in part, is TGTGCCAGCAGCTTAAGACAGGGGGTAACCTACGAG.

This clone has a count of ten or more. Coverage ceases 3 residues before the CDR3 finishes, and the germline J gene fills in the end. The rearrangement links TRBV12-3 or TRBV12-4 to TRBJ2-7, with 10 nucleotides matching TRBD1. This CDR3 spans 16 amino acids. Trimming removed 5 bases from V and 5 bases from J; junction bases left unmatched: 12. The sequenced part of the CDR3 DNA is TGTGCCAGCAGTAGGTCCTCCGGGACAGGGGTCCACGAG. It is translated as CASSRSSGTGVHE. The CDR3 reads in full as CASSRSSGTGVHEQYF.

The part of the CDR3 DNA that was read is TGTGCCACCCAGCGGATCTACTCTGGAAACACC. Protein product: CATQRIYSGNT. The CDR3 reads in full as CATQRIYSGNTIYF. The chain joins TRBV19 to TRBJ1-3, with D unclear. The CDR3 is cut off 3 residues early in the read; its end comes from the germline J gene. The CDR3 length is 14 residues. V was cut by 10 bases and J by 0 bases, with 13 bases left in between. Germline loops: CDR1 LNHDA, CDR2 SQIVND (reference sequence). Drawing the rest from reference TRBV19 and TRBJ1-3, the complete variable domain is DGGITQSPKYLFRKEGQNVTLSCEQNLNHDAMYWYRQDPGQGLRLIYYSQIVNDFQKGDIAEGYSVSREKKESFPLTVTSAQKNPTAFYLCATQRIYSGNTIYFGEGSWLTVV.